This TCR beta chain is from a study of blood T cell repertoires in COVID-19. Across the whole study: The origin of the acute and convalescent COVID-19 samples was the United States, Italy and Spain. T cells, B-cell-depleted T cells, or PBMCs provided the cDNA or gDNA that served as material.

This clone was picked up one time. The CDR3 spans 16 residues. V was clipped by 6 bases and J by 0 bases; unmatched bases: 10. Germline V lookup: CDR1 LNHDA, CDR2 SQIVND (reference sequence). The authors' processing: Amplification of reference gene primers provided the estimated nucleated cell counts. Using immunoSEQ multiplex PCR, the repertoire was profiled, and TCRdb retains in-frame clones only, with some absent. The DNA was the basis for D and trimming; V, J and clone size are from that table. This sample carries approximately 530,000 clones, 85% to 90% of them seen once, and the ten largest clones take 7.8%. During active infection, Seattle patients enrolled and were then monitored through disease.

This TCR came from a woman aged 45-65 years with COVID-19, enrolled during active disease. The sample taken for sequencing was peripheral blood. The genes are TRBV19 and TRBJ1-2; TRBD1 aligns across 7 bases. The CDR3 protein is CASRGRGTAANYGYTF. The DNA of the CDR3 is TGTGCCAGTAGGGGCCGAGGGACAGCGGCTAACTATGGCTACACCTTC.